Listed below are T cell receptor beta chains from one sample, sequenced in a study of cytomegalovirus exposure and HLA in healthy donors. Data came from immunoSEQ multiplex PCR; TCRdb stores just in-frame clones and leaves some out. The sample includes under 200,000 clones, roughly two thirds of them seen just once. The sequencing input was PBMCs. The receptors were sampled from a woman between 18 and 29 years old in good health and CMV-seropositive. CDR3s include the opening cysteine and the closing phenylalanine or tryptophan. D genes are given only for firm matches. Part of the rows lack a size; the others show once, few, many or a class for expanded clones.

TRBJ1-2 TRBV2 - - CASSGQINYGYTF TGTGCCAGCAGTGGACAGATTAACTATGGCTACACCTTC
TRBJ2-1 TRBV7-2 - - CASSHRSGEQFF TGTGCCAGCAGCCACCGGAGCGGTGAGCAGTTCTTC
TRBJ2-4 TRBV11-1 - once CASSLAPRGAKNIQYF TGTGCCAGCAGCTTAGCGCCCCGAGGGGCCAAAAACATTCAGTACTTC
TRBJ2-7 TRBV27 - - CASRNRVGEQYF TGTGCCAGCAGAAACAGGGTGGGCGAGCAGTACTTC
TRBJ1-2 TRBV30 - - CAWSFLGQGVGGYTF TGTGCCTGGAGTTTTTTAGGGCAGGGTGTTGGTGGCTACACCTTC
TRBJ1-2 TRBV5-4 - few CASSLDGAFSGYTF TGTGCCAGCAGCTTGGATGGGGCGTTCTCCGGCTACACCTTC
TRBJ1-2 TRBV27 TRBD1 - CASSLRTGSPIDYGYTF TGTGCCAGCAGTCTCAGGACAGGGAGCCCCATCGACTATGGCTACACCTTC
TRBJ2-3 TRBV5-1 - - CAKRRLHTDTQYF TGCGCCAAGCGTAGGCTACACACAGATACGCAGTATTTT
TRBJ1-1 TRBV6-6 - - CASIINTEAFF TGTGCCAGCATAATCAACACTGAAGCTTTCTTT
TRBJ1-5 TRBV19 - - CASSISGFGDSNQPQHF TGTGCCAGTAGTATCTCAGGGTTTGGGGATAGCAATCAGCCCCAGCATTTT
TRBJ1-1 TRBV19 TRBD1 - CASSKSGTAMNTEAFF TGTGCCAGTAGTAAATCCGGGACAGCCATGAACACTGAAGCTTTCTTT
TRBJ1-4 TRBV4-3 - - CASSQDYTPREKLFF TGCGCCAGCAGCCAAGATTATACCCCTAGGGAAAAACTGTTTTTT
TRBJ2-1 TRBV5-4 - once CASSLDRAYSHNEQFF TGTGCCAGCAGCTTGGACAGGGCTTACTCCCACAATGAGCAGTTCTTC
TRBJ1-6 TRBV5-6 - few CASRRGGVYSPLHF TGTGCCAGCCGGCGGGGGGGGGTATACTCACCCCTCCACTTT
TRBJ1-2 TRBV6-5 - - CASRAGFYGYTF TGTGCCAGCAGAGCGGGATTCTATGGCTACACCTTC
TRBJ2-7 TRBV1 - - CTSSQAGDREDEQYF TGCACCAGCAGCCAAGCCGGGGACAGGGAGGACGAGCAGTACTTC
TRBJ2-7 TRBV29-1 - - CSVYEPGLQEQYF TGCAGCGTCTATGAGCCGGGACTCCAAGAGCAGTACTTC
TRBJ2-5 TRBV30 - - CAWSRTATPGTQYF TGTGCCTGGAGTAGGACAGCCACCCCGGGGACCCAGTACTTC
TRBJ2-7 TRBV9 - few CASSPGPGEQYF TGTGCCAGCAGCCCAGGACCGGGGGAGCAGTACTTC
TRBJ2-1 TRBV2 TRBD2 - CASSDGTSGNNEQFF TGTGCCAGCAGTGACGGGACTAGCGGGAACAATGAGCAGTTCTTC
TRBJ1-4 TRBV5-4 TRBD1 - CASSKDRVPTNEKLFF TGTGCCAGCAGCAAGGACAGGGTTCCGACTAATGAAAAACTGTTTTTT
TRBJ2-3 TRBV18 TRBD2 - CASSPLAGVVDTQYF TGTGCCAGCTCACCGCTAGCGGGAGTAGTGGATACGCAGTATTTT
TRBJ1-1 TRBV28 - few CASSPGVPNTEAFF TGTGCCAGCAGTCCCGGTGTCCCGAACACTGAAGCTTTCTTT
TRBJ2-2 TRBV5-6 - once CASSFAIGELFF TGTGCCAGCAGCTTTGCTATCGGGGAGCTGTTTTTT
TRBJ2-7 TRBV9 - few CASSHQSSVSYEQYF TGTGCCAGCAGCCACCAATCTAGTGTCTCCTACGAGCAGTACTTC
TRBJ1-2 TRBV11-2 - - CASSLEHQGYTF TGTGCCAGCAGCTTAGAACACCAGGGCTACACCTTC
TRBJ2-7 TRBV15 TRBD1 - CATSRGDRGKDEQYF TGTGCCACCAGCAGAGGGGACAGGGGTAAGGACGAGCAGTACTTC
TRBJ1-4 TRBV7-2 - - CASSLGQTATNEKLFF TGTGCCAGCAGCTTAGGACAGACGGCAACTAATGAAAAACTGTTTTTT